The sequence of this T cell receptor beta chain was determined in a study of blood T cells in healthy people across ages. Study-wide results and caveats: Strong correlation was found linking TCR beta diversity to naive T cell percentage. Estimated diversity across one million T cells was deemed an underestimate.

Germline CDR1 SGHKS, CDR2 YYEKEE (reference sequence). The CDR3 spans 16 residues. Comments on this clonotype: Its antigen is still unknown. Germline and junction disagree at one end, which may indicate a read error.

Then a second PCR, running roughly 7 to 11 cycles, was carried out with a sample-barcoded 5' primer and a J-beta primer mix. Using its own MiXCR run on the 5' RACE reads, TCRdb lists one record per CDR3 protein. The sample includes 1.5 million to 2 million distinct CDR3 sequences, roughly 52% of them seen just once. A minimum of 6 micrograms of total RNA was extracted per sample. The gene calls are TRBV5-5 and TRBJ1-5; D unresolved. This clonotype was obtained from a woman aged 40 to 55 in good health. Source material: blood. CDR3 amino acids: CASGLERVLSNQPQHF. The CDR3, as DNA: TGTGCCAGCGGCTTGGAGAGAGTTCTTAGCAATCAGCCCCAGCATTTT.